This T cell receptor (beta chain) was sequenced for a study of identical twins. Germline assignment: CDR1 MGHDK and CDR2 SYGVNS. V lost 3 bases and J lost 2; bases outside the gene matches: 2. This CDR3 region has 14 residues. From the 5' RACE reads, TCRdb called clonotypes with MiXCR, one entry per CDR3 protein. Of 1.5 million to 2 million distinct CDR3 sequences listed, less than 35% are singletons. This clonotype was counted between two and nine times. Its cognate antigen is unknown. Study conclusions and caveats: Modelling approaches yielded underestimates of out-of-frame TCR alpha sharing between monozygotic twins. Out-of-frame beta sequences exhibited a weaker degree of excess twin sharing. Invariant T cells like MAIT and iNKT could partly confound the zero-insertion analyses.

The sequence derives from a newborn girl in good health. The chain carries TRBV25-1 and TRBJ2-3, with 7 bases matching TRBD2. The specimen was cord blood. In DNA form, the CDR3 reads TGTGCCAGCAGTGAGCGGGAGTTCACAGATACGCAGTATTTT. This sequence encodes CASSEREFTDTQYF.